This T cell receptor beta chain originates from a study of blood T cell repertoires in COVID-19. Background on the study: COVID-19 samples collected from the United States, Italy and Spain covered acute and convalescent phases.

The CDR3 length is 12 residues. Germline CDR1 and CDR2: SEHNR and FQNEAQ (reference sequence). V lost 3 bases and J lost 7, with 9 bases in between. Sequenced by immunoSEQ multiplex PCR; TCRdb stores in-frame clones only, minus some. The sample contains about 170,000 clones, around 85% of which appear only once. Sequencing used peripheral blood. The origin of this receptor is a man aged 55-75 years who had recovered from COVID-19. This chain joins TRBV7-9 and TRBJ1-1; maybe TRBD1 (6 bases). CDR3 residues: CASSFGGGEAFF. The CDR3 DNA follows: TGTGCCAGCAGCTTTGGGGGCGGTGAAGCTTTCTTT.